This TCR beta chain was found in a study of human T cells and chemical hapten exposure (dated by TCRdb to about 2021). The study in broad terms: For sensitization, 2% DPC in acetone was applied to a 2 cm by 2 cm area of upper inner arm skin. Patch testing was done on the upper back using Finn chambers containing 0.01% DPC, and results were scored after 6 days according to International Contact Dermatitis Research Group standards. Libraries were combined into a pool for sequencing, and differences in TCR yield between samples came mainly from small differences in library volumes within the pool. In alopecia patients, the study followed how the peripheral blood TCR repertoire changed in vivo over primary and secondary sensitization to diphenylcyclopropenone (DPC), a hapten. Weekly therapeutic DPC doses were additionally applied to the scalp of patients throughout the approximately 25-week study period. For TCR sequencing, blood came from about 29 alopecia patients at anywhere from one to four time points (pre-sensitization, 2, 6 and 24 weeks). Blood samples were taken from patients before sensitization (week 0) and then at 2, 6 and about 24 weeks after DPC sensitization. Alopecia areata with under or over 50% scalp involvement, alopecia totalis and alopecia universalis were represented in the patient cohort, which was mostly female. Results the study describes overall, beyond this receptor: Because all patients had alopecia, a presumed autoimmune disease, the immune response of the patients might differ from that of healthy individuals. A positive correlation was found between the number of PT1 expanded TCRs and patch test score, with significance reached at thresholds 8, 16 and 32 but not 4. DPC sensitization did not change the number of TCRs with a frequency above 1 in 1000, and there was no evidence of changes in global repertoire structure. Repeated subsampling changed both the strength of the expansion versus patch-test correlation and the threshold at which the correlation became significant. Compared with pre-sensitization or healthy control sets, expanded TCRs formed significantly more large CDR3 similarity clusters, which is consistent with antigen-driven responses.

Sequences SGHRS (CDR1) and YFSETQ (CDR2) are obtained from the germline V gene. Trimming costs V 4 bases and J 5 bases, and their ends lie 15 bases apart. The CDR3 has 14 amino acids, counting the end cysteine and phenylalanine. Of all the DNA, just the CDR3 is kept, 42 bases in frame from base 1. Library construction relied on RACE. Instrument used: NextSeq 500. During library preparation, unique molecular identifiers were attached to individual cDNA molecules so that TCRs could be counted in a quantitative, reproducible way. From each blood RNA sample, both TCR alpha and TCR beta chains were sequenced. The paper's data handling went like this. Samples had a median of about 96,000 TCRs, with a range from 23,224 to 690,600. V, J and CDR3 annotation of the TCR reads was performed with the Decombinator software suite. To make PS versus PT1 abundance plots, every sample was subsampled to the same number of TCRs (28,000). TCRs were defined as expanded if absent before sensitization and observed at least eight times at the 2-week time point. Starting from the raw public reads, TCRdb applied fastp trimming at Q25, assembled clones with MiXCR and retained in-frame beta chains. Each record represents a unique CDR3 protein, reported with the most common genes and DNA among its rows. The authors' filters were not applied to this entry. The sample has roughly 360,000 distinct CDR3 sequences on record, 4% to 5.5% of them singletons. Together, the top ten hold approximately 2.3% of the sample.

The label giving this sample's time point can be read as: patch test 1, 2 weeks after DPC sensitization. What the treatment or condition label conveys for this sample: therapeutic diphenylcyclopropenone sensitization with weekly scalp DPC. Blood at each patch-test visit was drawn before the patch test was applied. Patients were eligible if aged 18 to 70, diagnosed with alopecia and judged suitable for DPC therapy, and pregnant patients were excluded. Total RNA was isolated from unfractionated whole blood collected in Tempus Blood RNA tubes. Concerning this clonotype: This clone's antigen is unknown. No much larger clone is present one base from it, and per-base qualities are unavailable.

The chain uses TRBV5-1 and TRBJ2-5, with the D segment identity uncertain. Sequenced material: whole blood, taken in connection with sensitization to the hapten diphenylcyclopropenone (DPC). The clonotype originates from a woman aged 50 to 60 with alopecia areata. Some clones in this sample may be carry-over from other donors' samples. CDR3 loop: CASSPEGRLETQYF. In nucleotide form, the sequence is TGCGCCAGCAGCCCCGAAGGGCGGCTCGAGACCCAGTACTTC.